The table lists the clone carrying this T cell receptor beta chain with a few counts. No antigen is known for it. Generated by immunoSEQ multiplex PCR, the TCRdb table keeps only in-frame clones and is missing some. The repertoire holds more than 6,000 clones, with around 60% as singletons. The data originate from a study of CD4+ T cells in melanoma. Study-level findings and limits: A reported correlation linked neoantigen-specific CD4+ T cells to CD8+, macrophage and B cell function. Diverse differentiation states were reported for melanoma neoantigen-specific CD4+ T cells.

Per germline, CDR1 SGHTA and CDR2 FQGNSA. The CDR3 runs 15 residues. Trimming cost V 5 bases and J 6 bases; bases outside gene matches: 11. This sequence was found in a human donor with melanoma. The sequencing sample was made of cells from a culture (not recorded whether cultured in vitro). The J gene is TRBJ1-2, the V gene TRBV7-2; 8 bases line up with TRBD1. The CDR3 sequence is CASSHSMDRANGYTF. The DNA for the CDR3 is TGTGCCAGCAGCCATTCTATGGACAGGGCGAATGGCTACACCTTC.